This T cell receptor beta chain is drawn from a study of blood T cell repertoires in COVID-19. Study context: The cDNA or gDNA used as material had been derived from T cells, B-cell-depleted T cells, or PBMCs.

The germline CDR1 and CDR2 sequences are MNHEY and SVGAGI. The V end lost 11 bases, the J end lost 0 bases, and 8 bases lay between the germline ends. The CDR3 is 12 amino acids. Participants in the exposed group had met a COVID-19 case in the 2 weeks before joining the study. Sequencing was performed with immunoSEQ multiplex PCR; in TCRdb, only in-frame clones are kept and a portion is missing. The sample holds some 340,000 clones, 90% to 95% seen once. The sequenced material came from PBMCs or T cells enriched from blood (not recorded which). The receptor's source is a woman aged 25 to 45 who had been exposed to COVID-19. The chain uses TRBV6-5 and TRBJ1-3, with unresolved D. CDR3 in DNA: TGTGCCGTGGAGAGCTCTGGAAACACCATATATTTT. Encoded protein: CAVESSGNTIYF.